Sequencing of this T cell receptor beta chain was carried out in a study of blood T cell repertoires in COVID-19. About the research overall: Sources were T cells, B-cell-depleted T cells, or PBMCs; the material itself was cDNA or gDNA.

The CDR3 totals 16 residues. Trimming left V 4 bases short and J 3 bases short, with 18 bases between. Germline CDR1 and CDR2: KGHSH and LQKENI. Authors' processing steps: Amplification from reference gene primers served as the basis for estimated nucleated cell counts. The method was immunoSEQ multiplex PCR; TCRdb's version includes in-frame clones alone and lacks a portion of them. V, J and clone size derive from that table, while D and trimming were established from the DNA sequence. The data contain more than 150,000 clones, roughly 82% of them seen just once; the ten biggest clones take up 12%. Allocation to cohorts depended on clinical history reported by the participants. Symptom resolution, clearance, or two negative PCRs marked the recovered donors of Cohort 3.

This TCR came from a man between 40 and 49 years old who had recovered from COVID-19. The rearrangement uses TRBV18 and TRBJ1-2; D gene ambiguous. The sequencing sample was made of PBMCs or T cells enriched from blood (not recorded which). The CDR3 is CASSRGGGLKDYGYTF. The CDR3 coding sequence is TGTGCCAGCTCACGAGGAGGAGGACTCAAGGACTATGGCTACACCTTC.